This T cell receptor beta chain was sequenced during a study of human thymus T cells. Sequenced by immunoSEQ multiplex PCR; TCRdb stores in-frame clones only, minus some. The sample records around 70,000 clones, over 85% being singletons. Thymus pieces cut out during corrective heart surgery were the tissue that was used. It was healthy Finnish infants having corrective surgery for congenital heart defects who were the donors. Material: thymus tissue. The clonotype originates from a girl less than two years old with a congenital heart defect but otherwise immunologically healthy.

The CDR3 DNA is TGTGCCAGCAGCCTAGAGGACAGGGGGCAGTCAGATACGCAGTATTTT. Protein product: CASSLEDRGQSDTQYF. The rearrangement joins TRBV6-6 to TRBJ2-3; 11 nucleotides match TRBD1. V gave up 6 bases and J gave up 4 bases; unmatched junction bases: 9. The CDR3 extends over 16 amino acids. The germline V gene encodes CDR1 MNHNY and CDR2 SVGAGI (reference sequence).